This T cell receptor (beta chain) was identified during a study of tumor T cells in aggressive B-cell lymphoma. This clone was found once. Germline CDR1 is SGHRS and CDR2 is YFSETQ. The junction had 5 bases not matched to a gene; V was cut back by 4 bases and J by 3 bases. CDR3 size: 14 residues. Using immunoSEQ multiplex PCR, the repertoire was profiled, and TCRdb retains in-frame clones only, with some absent. Here the sample spans approximately 9,900 clones, roughly 85% being singletons. This chain joins TRBV5-1 and TRBJ1-1; 8 nucleotides align to TRBD1. The source of this sequence is an adult with diffuse large B cell lymphoma. The sample consisted of tumor tissue. CDR3 residues: CASSLMDRDTEAFF. In DNA form, the CDR3 reads TGCGCCAGCAGCCTTATGGACAGGGACACTGAAGCTTTCTTT.